The source of this T cell receptor beta chain is a study of radiotherapy plus CTLA-4 blockade in lung cancer. As for the study in general: Among enrolled patients, under 20% responded and more than 25% achieved disease control.

Method: immunoSEQ multiplex PCR; TCRdb's copy keeps in-frame clones and lacks some. The sample shows 56,000 or so clones, around 85% of them seen only once. CDR1 and CDR2 (germline): MDHEN, SYDVKM. The CDR3 sequence is 14 residues long. V shed 7 bases and J shed 0 bases, with 12 bases lying between them. This specimen was peripheral blood, taken from a patient treated with radiotherapy plus ipilimumab. The chain joins TRBV28 to TRBJ1-1, with TRBD1 as a possible D gene (6 bases). The clonotype originates from a human donor with non-small cell lung cancer who had a complete response to radiotherapy plus ipilimumab. This CDR3 reads CASIGGQLNTEAFF. DNA for the CDR3: TGTGCCAGCATTGGAGGACAGCTGAACACTGAAGCTTTCTTT.